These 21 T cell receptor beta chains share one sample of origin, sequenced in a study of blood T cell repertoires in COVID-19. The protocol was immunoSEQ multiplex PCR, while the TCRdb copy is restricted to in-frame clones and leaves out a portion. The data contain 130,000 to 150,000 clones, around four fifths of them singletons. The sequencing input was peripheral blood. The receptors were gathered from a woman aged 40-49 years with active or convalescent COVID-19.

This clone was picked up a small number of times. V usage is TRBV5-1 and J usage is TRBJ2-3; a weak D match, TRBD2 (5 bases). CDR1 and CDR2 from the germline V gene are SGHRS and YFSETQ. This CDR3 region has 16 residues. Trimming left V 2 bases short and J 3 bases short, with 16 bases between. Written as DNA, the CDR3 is TGCGCCAGCAGCTTCGCAACGGGGAAAGGGACAGATACGCAGTATTTT. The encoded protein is CASSFATGKGTDTQYF.

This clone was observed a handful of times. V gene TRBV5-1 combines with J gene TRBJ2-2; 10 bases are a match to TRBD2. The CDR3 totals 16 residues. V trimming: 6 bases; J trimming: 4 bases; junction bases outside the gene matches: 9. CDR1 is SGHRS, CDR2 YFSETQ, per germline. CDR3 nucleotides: TGCGCCAGCAACCCCCTAGCGGGGGATGGCACCGGGGAGCTGTTTTTT. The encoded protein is CASNPLAGDGTGELFF. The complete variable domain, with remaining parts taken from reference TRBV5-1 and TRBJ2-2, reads KAGVTQTPRYLIKTRGQQVTLSCSPISGHRSVSWYQQTPGQGLQFLFEYFSETQRNKGNFPGRFSGRQFSNSRSEMNVSTLELGDSALYLCASNPLAGDGTGELFFGEGSRLTVL.

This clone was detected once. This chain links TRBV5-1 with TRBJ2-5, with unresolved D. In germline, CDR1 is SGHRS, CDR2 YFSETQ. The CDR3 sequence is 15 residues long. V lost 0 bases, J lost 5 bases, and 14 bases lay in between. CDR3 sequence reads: CASSLARHSPETQYF. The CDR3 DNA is TGCGCCAGCAGCTTGGCCCGACACTCCCCCGAGACCCAGTACTTC. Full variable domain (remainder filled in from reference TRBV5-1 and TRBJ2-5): KAGVTQTPRYLIKTRGQQVTLSCSPISGHRSVSWYQQTPGQGLQFLFEYFSETQRNKGNFPGRFSGRQFSNSRSEMNVSTLELGDSALYLCASSLARHSPETQYFGPGTRLLVL.

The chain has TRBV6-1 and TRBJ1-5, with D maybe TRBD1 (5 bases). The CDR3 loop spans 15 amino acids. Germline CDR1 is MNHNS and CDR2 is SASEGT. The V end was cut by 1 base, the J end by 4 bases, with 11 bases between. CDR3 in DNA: TGTGCCAGCAGTGAAGTAGGGGTATTTAATCAGCCCCAGCATTTT. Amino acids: CASSEVGVFNQPQHF.

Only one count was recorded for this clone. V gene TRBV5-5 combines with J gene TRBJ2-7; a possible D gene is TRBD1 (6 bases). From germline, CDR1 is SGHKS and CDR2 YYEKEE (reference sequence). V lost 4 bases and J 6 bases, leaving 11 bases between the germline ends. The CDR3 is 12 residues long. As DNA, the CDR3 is TGTGCCAGCAGCAATCCCAGGGGCGAGCAGTACTTC. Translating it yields CASSNPRGEQYF.

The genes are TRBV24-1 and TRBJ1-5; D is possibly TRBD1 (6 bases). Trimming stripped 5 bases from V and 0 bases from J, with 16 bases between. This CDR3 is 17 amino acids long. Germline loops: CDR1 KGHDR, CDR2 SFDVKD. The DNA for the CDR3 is TGTGCCACCAGTGGGGGCGGGGGCCCGTATAGCAATCAGCCCCAGCATTTT. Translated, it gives CATSGGGGPYSNQPQHF.

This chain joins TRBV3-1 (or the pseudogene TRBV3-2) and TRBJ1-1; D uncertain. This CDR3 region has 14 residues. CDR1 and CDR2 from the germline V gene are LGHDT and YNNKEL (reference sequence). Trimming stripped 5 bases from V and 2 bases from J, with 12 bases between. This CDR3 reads CASSYADTNTEAFF. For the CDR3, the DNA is TGTGCCAGCAGCTACGCAGACACTAACACTGAAGCTTTCTTT.

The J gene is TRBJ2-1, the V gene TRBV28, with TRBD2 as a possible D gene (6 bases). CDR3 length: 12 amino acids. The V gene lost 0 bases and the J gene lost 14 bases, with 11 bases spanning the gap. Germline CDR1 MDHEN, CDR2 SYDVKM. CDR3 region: CASSLWASGEFF. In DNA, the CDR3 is TGTGCCAGCAGTTTATGGGCCTCGGGGGAGTTCTTC.

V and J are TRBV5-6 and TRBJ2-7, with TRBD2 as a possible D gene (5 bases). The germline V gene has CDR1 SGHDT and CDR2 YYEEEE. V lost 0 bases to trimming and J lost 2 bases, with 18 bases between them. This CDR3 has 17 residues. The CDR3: CASSLAGIGRRTYEQYF. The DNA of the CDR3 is TGTGCCAGCAGCTTGGCCGGGATCGGGCGCCGAACCTACGAGCAGTACTTC.

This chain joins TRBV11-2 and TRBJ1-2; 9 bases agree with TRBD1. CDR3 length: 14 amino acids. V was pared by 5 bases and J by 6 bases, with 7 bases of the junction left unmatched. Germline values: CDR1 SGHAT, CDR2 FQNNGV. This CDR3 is CASSPGQGIDGYTF. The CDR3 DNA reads TGTGCCAGCAGCCCCGGACAGGGGATAGATGGCTACACCTTC.

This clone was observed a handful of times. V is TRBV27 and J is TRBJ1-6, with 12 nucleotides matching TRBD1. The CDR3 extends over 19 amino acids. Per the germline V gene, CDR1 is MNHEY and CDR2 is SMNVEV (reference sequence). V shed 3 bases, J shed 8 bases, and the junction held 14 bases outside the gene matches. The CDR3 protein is CASSFKPPGQGAQDSPLHF. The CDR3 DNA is TGTGCCAGCAGTTTCAAACCCCCGGGACAGGGGGCGCAAGATTCACCCCTCCACTTT.

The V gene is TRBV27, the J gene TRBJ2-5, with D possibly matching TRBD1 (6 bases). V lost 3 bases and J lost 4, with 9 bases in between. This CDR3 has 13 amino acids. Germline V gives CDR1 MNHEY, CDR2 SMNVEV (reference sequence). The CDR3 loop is CASSLGRGETQYF. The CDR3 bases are TGTGCCAGCAGTTTGGGCAGGGGAGAGACCCAGTACTTC.

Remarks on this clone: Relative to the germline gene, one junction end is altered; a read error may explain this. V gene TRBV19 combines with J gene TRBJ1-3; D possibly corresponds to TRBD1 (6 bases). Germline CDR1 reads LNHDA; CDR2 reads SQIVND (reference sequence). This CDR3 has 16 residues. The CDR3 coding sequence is TGTGCCAGTAGTGGGCTTCAACAGGGACCTGGGAACACCATATATTTT. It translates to CASSGLQQGPGNTIYF. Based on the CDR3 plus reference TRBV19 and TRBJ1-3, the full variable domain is DGGITQSPKYLFRKEGQNVTLSCEQNLNHDAMYWYRQDPGQGLRLIYYSQIVNDFQKGDIAEGYSVSREKKESFPLTVTSAQKNPTAFYLCASSGLQQGPGNTIYFGEGSWLTVV.

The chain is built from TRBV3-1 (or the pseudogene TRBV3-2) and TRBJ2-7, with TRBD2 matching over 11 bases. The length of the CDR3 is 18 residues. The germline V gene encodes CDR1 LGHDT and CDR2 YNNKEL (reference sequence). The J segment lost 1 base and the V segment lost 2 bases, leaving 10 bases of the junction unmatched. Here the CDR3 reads CASSQILPGTSGSYEQYF. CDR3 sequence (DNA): TGTGCCAGCAGCCAAATTTTACCCGGGACTAGCGGTTCCTACGAGCAGTACTTC.

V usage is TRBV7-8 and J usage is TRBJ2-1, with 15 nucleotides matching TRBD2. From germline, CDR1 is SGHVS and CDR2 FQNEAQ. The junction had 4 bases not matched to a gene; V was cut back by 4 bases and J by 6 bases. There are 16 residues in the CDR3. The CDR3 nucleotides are TGTGCCAGCAGCTCGGGACTAGCGGGAGGAGTCAATGAGCAGTTCTTC. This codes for CASSSGLAGGVNEQFF. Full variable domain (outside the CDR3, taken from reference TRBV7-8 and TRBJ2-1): GAGVSQSPRYKVAKRGQDVALRCDPISGHVSLFWYQQALGQGPEFLTYFQNEAQLDKSGLPSDRFFAERPEGSVSTLKIQRTQQEDSAVYLCASSSGLAGGVNEQFFGPGTRLTVL.

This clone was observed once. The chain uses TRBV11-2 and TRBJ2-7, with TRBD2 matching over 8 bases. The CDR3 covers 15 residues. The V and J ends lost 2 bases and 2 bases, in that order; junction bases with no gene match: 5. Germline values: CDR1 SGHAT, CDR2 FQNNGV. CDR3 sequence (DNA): TGTGCCAGCAGCTTATTGAGCGGGGGCCCCTACGAGCAGTACTTC. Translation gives CASSLLSGGPYEQYF.

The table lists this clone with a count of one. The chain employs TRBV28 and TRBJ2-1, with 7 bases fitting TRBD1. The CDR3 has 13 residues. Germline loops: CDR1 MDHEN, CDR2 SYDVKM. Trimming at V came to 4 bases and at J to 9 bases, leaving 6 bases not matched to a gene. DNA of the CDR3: TGTGCCAGCAGTTCACGGACAGGCCCTGAGCAGTTCTTC. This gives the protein CASSSRTGPEQFF.

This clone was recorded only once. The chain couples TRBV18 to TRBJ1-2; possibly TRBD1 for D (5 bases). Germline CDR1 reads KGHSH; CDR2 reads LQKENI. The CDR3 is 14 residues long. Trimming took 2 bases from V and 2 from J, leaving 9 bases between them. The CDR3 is CASSPISGNYGYTF. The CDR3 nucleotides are TGTGCCAGCTCACCAATTTCAGGGAACTATGGCTACACCTTC.

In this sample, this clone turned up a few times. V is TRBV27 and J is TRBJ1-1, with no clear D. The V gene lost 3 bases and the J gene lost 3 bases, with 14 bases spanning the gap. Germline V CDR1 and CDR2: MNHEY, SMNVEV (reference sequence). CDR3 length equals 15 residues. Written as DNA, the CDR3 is TGTGCCAGCAGTTTTTACGACGGCGGGCACACTGAAGCTTTCTTT. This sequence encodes CASSFYDGGHTEAFF.

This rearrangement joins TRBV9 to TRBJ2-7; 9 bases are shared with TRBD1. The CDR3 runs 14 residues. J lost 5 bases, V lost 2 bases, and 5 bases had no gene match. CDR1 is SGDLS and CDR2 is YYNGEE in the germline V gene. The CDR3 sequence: CASSVTDRGHEQYF. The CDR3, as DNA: TGTGCCAGCAGCGTCACGGACAGGGGCCACGAGCAGTACTTC.

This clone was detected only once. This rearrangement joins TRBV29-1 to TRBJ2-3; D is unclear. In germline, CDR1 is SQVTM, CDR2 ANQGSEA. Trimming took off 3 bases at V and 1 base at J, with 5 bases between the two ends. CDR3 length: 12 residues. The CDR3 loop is CSVDSGTDTQYF. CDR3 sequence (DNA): TGCAGCGTTGATTCAGGCACAGATACGCAGTATTTT.